A selection of T cell receptor beta chains follows, all from one sample in a study of shared clonotypes between healthy human individuals. The assay was immunoSEQ multiplex PCR, and TCRdb's table has in-frame clones only and misses some. This table has millions of clones, around nine tenths appearing once. Sequencing was done on a sample of naive CD4+ T cells sorted from blood. These receptors were taken from a man younger than 35 in good health. Both conserved end residues are trimmed from each CDR3.

>TRBJ1-2|TRBV6-4|11
ASSDSRVGGYT
>TRBJ2-1|TRBV5-1|14
ASSPLRDSGHNEQF
>TRBJ2-5|TRBV6-1|9
GSGVQETQY
>TRBJ1-2|TRBV14|13
ASSQDPAQDHGYT
>TRBJ2-7|TRBV6-1|10
ASSATYYEQY
>TRBJ1-4|TRBV12-2|11
ASRLVLLEKLF
>TRBJ1-2|TRBV6-1|14
ASSEEVGAHYYGYT
>TRBJ1-1|TRBV9|14
ASSVVPPQGKTEAF
>TRBJ2-2|TRBV11-2|16
ASSLEGPGEGLPGELF
>TRBJ1-6|TRBV7-9|14
ASSNTLTGTNSPLH
>TRBJ1-2|TRBV29-1|13
SVARRDGKGYGYT
>TRBJ1-6|TRBV14|11
ASSQDRSTPLH
>TRBJ2-3|TRBV6-4|15
ASSAVLARGKKDTQY
>TRBJ2-5|TRBV10-1|13
ASRGGQALEGTQY
>TRBJ2-1|TRBV30|16
AWSTVRTSGGPYNEQF
>TRBJ1-1|TRBV5-1|12
ASSFKGGSTEAF
>TRBJ2-3|TRBV5-6|14
ASISGRKASTDTQY
>TRBJ1-3|TRBV7-2|12
ASSLVGAGNTIY
>TRBJ2-7|TRBV29-1|12
SVKVAGGPGEQY
>TRBJ2-1|TRBV7-2|11
ASSPDSGTAQF
>TRBJ2-1|TRBV28|12
ASSLPGLAGGQF
>TRBJ2-7|TRBV7-2|11
ASSPPWGVEQY
>TRBJ2-2|TRBV7-2|13
ASSWGLAGTGELF
>TRBJ1-1|TRBV5-5|13
ASSLGTGLNTEAF
>TRBJ2-3|TRBV6-4|13
ASSPRGAGTDTQY
>TRBJ2-3|TRBV30|13
AWSKVKGAADTQY
>TRBJ2-3|TRBV6-5|9
ASSNGDTQY
>TRBJ1-5|TRBV5-1|11
ASSLEGWQPQH
>TRBJ1-1|TRBV18|12
ASSRQGLDTEAF
>TRBJ2-7|TRBV5-6|13
ASSFAGTTYGKQY
>TRBJ2-1|TRBV11-3|13
ASSSGTRSYNEQF
>TRBJ2-3|TRBV11-2|12
ASSLTGSWDTQY
>TRBJ2-5|TRBV27|13
ASSLLGGAVKTQY
>TRBJ1-4|TRBV2|12
ASSKQGLGEKLF
>TRBJ2-3|TRBV28|14
ASSPPGLAGTDTQY
>TRBJ2-1|TRBV10-3|15
AISESQGLADYNEQF
>TRBJ2-5|TRBV2|12
ASSEIEGQETQY
>TRBJ2-7|TRBV7-8|12
ASSLGREPYEQY
>TRBJ2-1|TRBV28|10
ASSLTRNEQF
>TRBJ2-7|TRBV7-9|15
ASSPGLAGAYPYEQY
>TRBJ1-5|TRBV27|15
ASSLRWGQIGNQPQH
>TRBJ2-1|TRBV5-1|14
ASSSGLAEGREEQF
>TRBJ1-5|TRBV28|15
ASSSTSGTGRNQPQH
>TRBJ2-1|TRBV4-1|13
ASSQDWGPPNEQF
>TRBJ2-2|TRBV21-1|12
ASSNGKWTGELF
>TRBJ1-1|TRBV5-5|12
ASSPGHRGTEAF
>TRBJ2-7|TRBV5-1|13
ASSLVGQVSYEQY
>TRBJ2-1|TRBV4-3|14
ASSQGGLASYNEQF
>TRBJ2-5|TRBV18|14
ASSPIAGGNQETQY
>TRBJ2-1|TRBV7-9|14
ASSLDARSSYNEQF
>TRBJ1-2|TRBV15|11
ATSRDRTYGYT
>TRBJ1-3|TRBV4-1|11
ASGRGLGNTIY
>TRBJ1-4|TRBV4-2|15
ASSQDSGTGAPEKLF
>TRBJ2-1|TRBV10-2|15
ASSVGGAREIYNEQF
>TRBJ2-3|TRBV5-5|12
ASSLPQGPDTQY
>TRBJ2-3|TRBV5-4|16
ASSPGTSGTFWGDTQY
>TRBJ1-4|TRBV28|14
ASSLQGGRGNEKLF